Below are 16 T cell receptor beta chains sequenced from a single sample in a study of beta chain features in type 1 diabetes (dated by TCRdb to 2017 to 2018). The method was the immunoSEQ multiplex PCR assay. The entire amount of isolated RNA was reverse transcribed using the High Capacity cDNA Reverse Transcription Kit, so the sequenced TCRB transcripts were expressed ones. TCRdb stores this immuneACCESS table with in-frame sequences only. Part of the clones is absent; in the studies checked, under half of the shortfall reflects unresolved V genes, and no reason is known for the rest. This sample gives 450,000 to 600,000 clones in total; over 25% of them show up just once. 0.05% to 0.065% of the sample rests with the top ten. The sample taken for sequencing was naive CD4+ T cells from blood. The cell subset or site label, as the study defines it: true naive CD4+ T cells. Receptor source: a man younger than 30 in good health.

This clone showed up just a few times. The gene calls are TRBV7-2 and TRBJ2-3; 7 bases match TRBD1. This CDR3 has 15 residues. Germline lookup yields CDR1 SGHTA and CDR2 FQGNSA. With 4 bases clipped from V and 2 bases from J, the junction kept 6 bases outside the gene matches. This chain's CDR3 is CASSYRDSNTDTQYF. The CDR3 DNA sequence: TGTGCCAGCAGCTACCGGGACAGTAACACAGATACGCAGTATTTT.

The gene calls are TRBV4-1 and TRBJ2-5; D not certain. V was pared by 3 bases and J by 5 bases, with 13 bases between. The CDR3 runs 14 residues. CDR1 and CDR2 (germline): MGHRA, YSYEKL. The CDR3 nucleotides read TGCGCCAGCAGCCAGGCCCAAATCCCGGAGACCCAGTACTTC. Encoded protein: CASSQAQIPETQYF.

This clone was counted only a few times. CDR3 nucleotide sequence: TGCAGCGGGGGAGCTGTCTACAATGAGCAGTTCTTC. It yields the protein CSGGAVYNEQFF. V is TRBV29-1 and J is TRBJ2-1; tentative D call: TRBD2 (5 bases). The germline V gene encodes CDR1 SQVTM and CDR2 ANQGSEA. The germline V and J ends were trimmed by 7 bases and 3 bases, with 10 bases remaining between them. The CDR3 runs to 12 residues.

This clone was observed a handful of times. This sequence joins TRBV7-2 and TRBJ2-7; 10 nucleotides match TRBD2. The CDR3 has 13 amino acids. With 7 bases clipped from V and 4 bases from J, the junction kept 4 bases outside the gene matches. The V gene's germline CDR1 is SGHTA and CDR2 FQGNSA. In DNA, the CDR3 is TGTGCCAGCACCAATAGCGGGGGGTACGAGCAGTACTTC. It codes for CASTNSGGYEQYF.

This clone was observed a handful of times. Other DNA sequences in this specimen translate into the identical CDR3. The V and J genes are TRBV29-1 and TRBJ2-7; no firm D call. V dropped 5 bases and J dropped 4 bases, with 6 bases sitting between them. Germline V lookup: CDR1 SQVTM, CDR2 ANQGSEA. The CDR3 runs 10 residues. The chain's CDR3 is CSVLFYEQYF. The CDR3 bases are TGCAGCGTTCTTTTTTACGAGCAGTACTTC.

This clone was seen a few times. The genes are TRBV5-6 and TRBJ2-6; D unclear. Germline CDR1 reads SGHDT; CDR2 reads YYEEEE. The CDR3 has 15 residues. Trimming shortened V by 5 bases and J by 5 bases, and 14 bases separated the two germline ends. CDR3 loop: CASRYWPLRANVLTF. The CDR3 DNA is TGTGCCAGCAGATACTGGCCCCTACGGGCCAACGTCCTGACTTTC.

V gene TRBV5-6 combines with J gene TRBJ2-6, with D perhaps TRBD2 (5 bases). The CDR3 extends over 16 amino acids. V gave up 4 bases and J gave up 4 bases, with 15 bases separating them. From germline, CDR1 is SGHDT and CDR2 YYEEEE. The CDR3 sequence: CASSPLTDSGANVLTF. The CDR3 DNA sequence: TGTGCCAGCAGCCCGCTGACGGACTCAGGGGCCAACGTCCTGACTTTC.

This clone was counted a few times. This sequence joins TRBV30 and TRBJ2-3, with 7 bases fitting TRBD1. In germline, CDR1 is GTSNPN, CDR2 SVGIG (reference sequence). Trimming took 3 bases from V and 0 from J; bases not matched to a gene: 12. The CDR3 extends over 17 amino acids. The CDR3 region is CAWSPWDSVPSTDTQYF. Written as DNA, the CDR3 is TGTGCCTGGAGCCCGTGGGACAGCGTACCTAGCACAGATACGCAGTATTTT.

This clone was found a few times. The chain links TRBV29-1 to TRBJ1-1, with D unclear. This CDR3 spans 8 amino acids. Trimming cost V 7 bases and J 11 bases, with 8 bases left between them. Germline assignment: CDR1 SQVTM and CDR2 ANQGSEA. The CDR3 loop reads CSAPPAFF. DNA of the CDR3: TGCAGCGCCCCGCCGGCTTTCTTT.

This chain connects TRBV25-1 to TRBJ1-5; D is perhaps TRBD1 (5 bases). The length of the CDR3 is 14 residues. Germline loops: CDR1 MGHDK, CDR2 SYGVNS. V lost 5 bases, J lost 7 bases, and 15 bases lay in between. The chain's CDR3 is CASSNEGTGQPQHF. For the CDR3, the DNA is TGTGCCAGCAGTAATGAGGGGACGGGACAGCCCCAGCATTTT.

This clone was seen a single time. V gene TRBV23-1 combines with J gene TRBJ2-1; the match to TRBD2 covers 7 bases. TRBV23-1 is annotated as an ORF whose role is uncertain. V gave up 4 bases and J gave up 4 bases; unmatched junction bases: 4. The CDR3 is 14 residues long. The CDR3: CASSPSGKYNEQFF. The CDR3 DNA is TGCGCCAGCAGTCCTAGCGGTAAATACAATGAGCAGTTCTTC.

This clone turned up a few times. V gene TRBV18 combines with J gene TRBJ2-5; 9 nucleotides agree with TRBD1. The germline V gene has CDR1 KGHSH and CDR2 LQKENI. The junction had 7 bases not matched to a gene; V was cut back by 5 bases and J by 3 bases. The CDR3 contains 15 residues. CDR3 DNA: TGTGCCAGCTCAGCTGGGACAGGGAAGGAAGAGACCCAGTACTTC. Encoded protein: CASSAGTGKEETQYF. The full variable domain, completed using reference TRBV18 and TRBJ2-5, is NAGVMQNPRHLVRRRGQEARLRCSPMKGHSHVYWYRQLPEEGLKFMVYLQKENIIDESGMPKERFSAEFPKEGPSILRIQQVVRGDSAAYFCASSAGTGKEETQYFGPGTRLLVL.

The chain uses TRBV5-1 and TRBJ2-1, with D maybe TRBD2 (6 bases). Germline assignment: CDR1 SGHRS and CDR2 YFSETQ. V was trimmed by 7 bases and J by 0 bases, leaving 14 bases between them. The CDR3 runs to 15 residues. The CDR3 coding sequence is TGCGCCAGCGTTATCGGGGGAAGCTCCTACAATGAGCAGTTCTTC. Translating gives CASVIGGSSYNEQFF.

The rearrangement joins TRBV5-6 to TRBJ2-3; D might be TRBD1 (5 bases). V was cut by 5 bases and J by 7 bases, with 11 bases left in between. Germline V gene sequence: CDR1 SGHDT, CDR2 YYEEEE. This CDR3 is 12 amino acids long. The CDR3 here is CASRLKGNTQYF. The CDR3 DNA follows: TGTGCCAGCAGGCTAAAGGGGAATACGCAGTATTTT.

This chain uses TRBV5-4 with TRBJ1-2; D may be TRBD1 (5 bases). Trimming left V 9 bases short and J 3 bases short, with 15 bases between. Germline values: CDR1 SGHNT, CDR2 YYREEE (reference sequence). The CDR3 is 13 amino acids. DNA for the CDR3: TGTGCCACTTGCAGGGTTGGCGACTATGGCTACACCTTC. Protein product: CATCRVGDYGYTF.

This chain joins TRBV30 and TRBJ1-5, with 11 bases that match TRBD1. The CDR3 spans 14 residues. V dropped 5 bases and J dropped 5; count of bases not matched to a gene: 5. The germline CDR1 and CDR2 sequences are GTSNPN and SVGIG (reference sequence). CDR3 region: CAWRSGQGDQPQHF. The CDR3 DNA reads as TGTGCCTGGCGTTCGGGACAGGGGGATCAGCCCCAGCATTTT.